These 20 T cell receptor beta chains originate from one sample sequenced in a study of T-cell reconstitution after alpha-beta-depleted transplantation in children. Researchers prepared the TCRbeta library using unique molecular identifiers, the study reports. Via MiXCR, TCRdb re-called the PCR reads, giving one row per CDR3 protein. The table lists about 980,000 distinct CDR3 sequences, about 29% of them singletons. Sequenced here: PBMCs, mostly from graft donor cells, sampled 360 days after TCRalphabeta/CD19-depleted stem cell transplant. The receptors were sampled from a boy younger than two who had a stem cell transplant for SCID, so the T cells may come from the graft donor.

This clonotype was found a few times. This chain connects TRBV5-1 to TRBJ2-5, with 8 bases lining up with TRBD1. J was trimmed by 10 bases and V by 2 bases; bases with no gene match: 13. This CDR3 is 15 amino acids long. The germline CDR1 and CDR2 sequences are SGHRS and YFSETQ. The CDR3 DNA reads TGCGCCAGCAGCTTCGAACCAGGGGGCGCATCGGACCAGTACTTC. This codes for CASSFEPGGASDQYF. The whole variable domain, filled in from reference TRBV5-1 and TRBJ2-5, reads KAGVTQTPRYLIKTRGQQVTLSCSPISGHRSVSWYQQTPGQGLQFLFEYFSETQRNKGNFPGRFSGRQFSNSRSEMNVSTLELGDSALYLCASSFEPGGASDQYFGPGTRLLVL.

This clonotype was seen a handful of times. This chain connects TRBV27 to TRBJ2-2; D is tentatively TRBD1 or TRBD2 (6 bases each). The CDR3 extends over 17 amino acids. Trimming left V 2 bases short and J 3 bases short, with 16 bases between. The germline CDR1 and CDR2 sequences are MNHEY and SMNVEV (reference sequence). CDR3: CASSLRGASGYTGELFF. Written as DNA, the CDR3 is TGTGCCAGCAGTTTAAGGGGGGCGTCGGGTTACACCGGGGAGCTGTTTTTT.

This clonotype was recorded a few times. The rearrangement joins TRBV28 to TRBJ1-5; D gene unclear. The V end lost 6 bases, the J end lost 1 base, and 7 bases lay between the germline ends. Germline CDR1 MDHEN, CDR2 SYDVKM. This CDR3 is built from 13 residues. The DNA for the CDR3 is TGTGCCAGCAGATTTGCGAGCAATCAGCCCCAGCATTTT. Residues: CASRFASNQPQHF.

This chain uses TRBV11-2 with TRBJ2-3; possible D gene TRBD2, 6 bases. The CDR3 loop spans 18 amino acids. The ends were cut back, 2 bases at V and 2 bases at J, with 20 bases in the middle. Per the germline V gene, CDR1 is SGHAT and CDR2 is FQNNGV. This chain's CDR3 is CASSLPPGGAWDTDTQYF. The CDR3, as DNA: TGTGCCAGCAGCTTACCCCCCGGGGGAGCGTGGGACACAGATACGCAGTATTTT.

This clonotype occurred a few times. This chain connects TRBV24-1 to TRBJ2-5; D possibly corresponds to TRBD2 (6 bases). The V and J ends lost 3 bases and 5 bases respectively, with 18 bases between them. Germline CDR1 and CDR2: KGHDR and SFDVKD. The CDR3 is made up of 16 amino acids. CDR3 nucleotides: TGTGCCACCAGTGATCCGCGGCGGGGAGCGCCTGAGACCCAGTACTTC. Encoded protein: CATSDPRRGAPETQYF.

This clonotype was seen only a few times. The chain is built from TRBV28 and TRBJ2-5; the match to TRBD2 covers 8 bases. The germline V gene encodes CDR1 MDHEN and CDR2 SYDVKM. V lost 3 bases and J lost 2; bases outside the gene matches: 8. The CDR3 loop spans 16 amino acids. CDR3 bases: TGTGCCAGCAGTTTGCCCGGGGGCGGGGGGCAAGAGACCCAGTACTTC. Translation gives CASSLPGGGGQETQYF. The full variable domain, completed using reference TRBV28 and TRBJ2-5, is DVKVTQSSRYLVKRTGEKVFLECVQDMDHENMFWYRQDPGLGLRLIYFSYDVKMKEKGDIPEGYSVSREKKERFSLILESASTNQTSMYLCASSLPGGGGQETQYFGPGTRLLVL.

The rearrangement links TRBV20-1 to TRBJ1-1; no clear D gene. V lost 5 bases to trimming and J lost 4 bases, with 17 bases between them. This CDR3 comprises 14 residues. Germline V gives CDR1 DFQATT, CDR2 SNEGSKA (reference sequence). The CDR3 bases are TGCAGTGCTGAATTGAGCGGTTATCGCACTGAAGCTTTCTTT. Amino acid sequence: CSAELSGYRTEAFF.

This chain uses TRBV24-1 with TRBJ1-4; D is ambiguous. Germline V gene sequence: CDR1 KGHDR, CDR2 SFDVKD. Trimming pared 7 bases from V and 3 bases from J, leaving 8 bases between. CDR3 size: 13 residues. The CDR3 reads CATRGGANEKLFF. The CDR3 nucleotides are TGTGCCACCAGAGGTGGGGCTAATGAAAAACTGTTTTTT.

The table lists this clonotype with a few counts. The chain links TRBV6-2 or TRBV6-3 to TRBJ2-2; possible D gene TRBD2, 6 bases. CDR1 is MNHEY, CDR2 SVGEGT, per germline. The CDR3 is 16 amino acids. Trimming pared 5 bases from V and 6 bases from J, leaving 19 bases between. CDR3 in DNA: TGTGCCAGCAGTCCGGCCGGGAGTCGTCTCGCCGGGGAGCTGTTTTTT. Translating it yields CASSPAGSRLAGELFF.

V and J are TRBV20-1 and TRBJ1-3; D unresolved. V was trimmed by 0 bases and J by 0 bases, leaving 6 bases between them. CDR1 is DFQATT and CDR2 is SNEGSKA in the germline V gene (reference sequence). CDR3 size: 14 residues. The CDR3 loop is CSAREASSGNTIYF. The CDR3 nucleotides are TGCAGTGCTAGAGAAGCCAGCTCTGGAAACACCATATATTTT.

This clonotype was seen only a few times. V usage is TRBV29-1 and J usage is TRBJ2-5; unclear D gene. The CDR3 consists of 11 residues. In germline, CDR1 is SQVTM, CDR2 ANQGSEA. V gave up 1 base and J gave up 5 bases, with 5 bases separating them. CDR3 in DNA: TGCAGCGTTGAAGCGTGGGAGACCCAGTACTTC. This gives the protein CSVEAWETQYF. The full variable domain, rest sourced from reference TRBV29-1 and TRBJ2-5, is SAVISQKPSRDICQRGTSLTIQCQVDSQVTMMFWYRQQPGQSLTLIATANQGSEATYESGFVIDKFPISRPNLTFSTLTVSNMSPEDSSIYLCSVEAWETQYFGPGTRLLVL.

The rearrangement uses TRBV12-3 or TRBV12-4 and TRBJ1-2; D call uncertain. The V end lost 6 bases, the J end lost 0 bases, and 20 bases lay between the germline ends. This CDR3 has 17 amino acids. Here the CDR3 DNA reads TGTGCCAGCAGCCGCACCGCCCTTCTCTCGTCTAACTATGGCTACACCTTC. Translation: CASSRTALLSSNYGYTF.

This clonotype has just one count. The rearrangement links TRBV3-1 to TRBJ1-1; no clear D gene. CDR3 length equals 15 residues. Germline V gives CDR1 LGHDT, CDR2 YNNKEL (reference sequence). V lost 4 bases and J 1 base, leaving 13 bases between the germline ends. The CDR3 bases are TGTGCCAGCAGCCGGCGAGGTATTGGGAACACTGAAGCTTTCTTT. Translating it yields CASSRRGIGNTEAFF.

This chain links TRBV4-3 with TRBJ2-1, with 8 bases matching TRBD2. The CDR3 is made up of 14 amino acids. Per the germline V gene, CDR1 is LGHNA and CDR2 is YSLEER. Unmatched junction bases numbered 7, after V lost 3 bases and J lost 9 bases. This chain's CDR3 is CASSQLGLAGEQFF. As DNA, the CDR3 is TGCGCCAGCAGCCAGCTAGGACTAGCTGGTGAGCAGTTCTTC.

The V and J genes are TRBV7-2 and TRBJ2-5; D call uncertain. V was trimmed by 2 bases and J by 10 bases, leaving 11 bases between them. CDR3 length equals 12 residues. CDR1 and CDR2 (germline): SGHTA, FQGNSA. This CDR3 is CASSLLHARQYF. DNA for the CDR3: TGTGCCAGCAGCTTACTCCATGCGCGCCAGTACTTC.

Many counts were recorded for this clonotype. This chain uses TRBV29-1 with TRBJ2-5; TRBD1 or TRBD2 may be the D gene (5 bases each). Between the trimmed V and J ends, which lost 3 bases and 9 bases, there was a span of 11 bases. The CDR3 consists of 11 residues. CDR1 and CDR2 (germline): SQVTM, ANQGSEA. CDR3 residues: CSVEGVWAQYF. CDR3 DNA sequence: TGCAGCGTTGAGGGGGTTTGGGCCCAGTACTTC.

For the CDR3, the DNA is TGTGCCAGCGGCGCCGGGGGGGCAGGGGGGACTGAAGCTTTCTTT. Its translation: CASGAGGAGGTEAFF. The chain uses TRBV12-3 or TRBV12-4 and TRBJ1-1, with 7 bases that match TRBD1. The CDR3 has 15 residues. V lost 8 bases, J lost 5 bases, and 14 bases stayed unmatched.

This clonotype occurred once. V is TRBV5-1 and J is TRBJ2-3; 7 positions match TRBD1. Germline-derived CDR1 and CDR2 are SGHRS and YFSETQ. V shed 0 bases and J 4 bases; nucleotides not matched to a gene: 5. The CDR3 extends over 15 amino acids. As DNA, the CDR3 is TGCGCCAGCAGCTTGGTTCTGCAGGGGGCAGATACGCAGTATTTT. Encoded protein: CASSLVLQGADTQYF.

V is TRBV4-3 and J is TRBJ1-1, with D possibly TRBD1 on 5 matching bases. V was pared by 1 base and J by 10 bases, with 16 bases between. Germline CDR1 LGHNA, CDR2 YSLEER. The CDR3 sequence is 14 residues long. The CDR3 here is CASSQGSAGRGAFF. CDR3 bases: TGCGCCAGCAGCCAAGGATCGGCAGGGAGGGGAGCTTTCTTT.

The genes are TRBV15 and TRBJ2-1, with TRBD1 matching 9 bases. There are 16 residues in the CDR3. In germline, CDR1 is LNHNV, CDR2 YYDKDF (reference sequence). The V and J ends lost 0 bases and 7 bases, in that order; junction bases with no gene match: 7. In DNA form, the CDR3 reads TGTGCCACCAGCAGAGACCGGGACAGGGAAAGGAATGAGCAGTTCTTC. It codes for CATSRDRDRERNEQFF. The complete variable domain, with remaining parts taken from reference TRBV15 and TRBJ2-1, reads DAMVIQNPRYQVTQFGKPVTLSCSQTLNHNVMYWYQQKSSQAPKLLFHYYDKDFNNEADTPDNFQSRRPNTSFCFLDIRSPGLGDTAMYLCATSRDRDRERNEQFFGPGTRLTVL.